The rows below give T cell receptor beta chains drawn from one sample of a study of regulatory T cells in long-lasting Graves disease. A single record per CDR3 protein comes from TCRdb applying MiXCR to the multiplex PCR reads. Of about 460,000 distinct CDR3 sequences listed, 20% to 25% are singletons. The material was peripheral blood mononuclear cells (PBMCs), obtained when the disease was refractory, from a patient treated with antithyroid drugs. The receptors were sampled from a female donor with Graves disease. Both conserved end residues are part of each CDR3. The D gene is left open where the match is weak. Clone size is shown for a subset of rows, as once, few, many or a class of expanded clone.

abundance: -; d_gene: -; j_gene: TRBJ1-4; v_gene: TRBV7-8; CDR3aa: CASSLEVGPAFF; CDR3nt: TGTGCCAGCAGCTTAGAGGTGGGGCCGGCATTTTTT
abundance: many; d_gene: -; j_gene: TRBJ1-1; v_gene: TRBV28; CDR3aa: CASTVGYTEAFF; CDR3nt: TGTGCCAGTACCGTAGGTTACACTGAAGCTTTCTTT
abundance: -; d_gene: -; j_gene: TRBJ1-2; v_gene: TRBV29-1; CDR3aa: CSVPANYGYTF; CDR3nt: TGCAGCGTTCCAGCTAACTATGGCTACACCTTC
abundance: few; d_gene: TRBD1; j_gene: TRBJ1-2; v_gene: TRBV10-3; CDR3aa: CAIKASGTGGYTF; CDR3nt: TGTGCCATCAAGGCGTCCGGGACAGGAGGCTACACCTTC
abundance: many; d_gene: -; j_gene: TRBJ1-5; v_gene: TRBV28; CDR3aa: CASSGPGAQGGHQPQHF; CDR3nt: TGTGCCAGCAGTGGTCCCGGGGCACAGGGCGGTCATCAGCCCCAGCATTTT
abundance: -; d_gene: -; j_gene: TRBJ2-7; v_gene: TRBV20-1; CDR3aa: CSARAAAGQYF; CDR3nt: TGCAGTGCTAGAGCAGCCGCGGGGCAGTACTTC
abundance: -; d_gene: TRBD1; j_gene: TRBJ2-7; v_gene: TRBV20-1; CDR3aa: CSAWTGIPYEQYF; CDR3nt: TGCAGTGCATGGACAGGGATACCCTACGAGCAGTACTTC
abundance: -; d_gene: -; j_gene: TRBJ1-1; v_gene: TRBV9; CDR3aa: CASSSEVGGAEAFF; CDR3nt: TGTGCCAGCAGTTCGGAGGTGGGAGGGGCTGAAGCTTTCTTT
abundance: -; d_gene: -; j_gene: TRBJ1-1; v_gene: TRBV7-6; CDR3aa: CASSPQFGGRNTEAFF; CDR3nt: TGTGCCAGCAGCCCCCAGTTTGGGGGAAGGAACACTGAAGCTTTCTTT
abundance: -; d_gene: -; j_gene: TRBJ1-4; v_gene: TRBV29-1; CDR3aa: CSAENDTPGTEKLFF; CDR3nt: TGCAGCGCCGAGAACGACACCCCCGGAACTGAAAAACTGTTTTTT
abundance: -; d_gene: -; j_gene: TRBJ2-2; v_gene: TRBV6-4; CDR3aa: CASSSSGGPGELFF; CDR3nt: TGTGCCAGCAGCTCCTCTGGGGGACCCGGGGAGCTGTTTTTT
abundance: many; d_gene: -; j_gene: TRBJ1-1; v_gene: TRBV28; CDR3aa: CASKTDNTEAFF; CDR3nt: TGTGCCAGTAAGACCGATAACACTGAAGCTTTCTTT
abundance: -; d_gene: -; j_gene: TRBJ1-4; v_gene: TRBV29-1; CDR3aa: CSVCLLGGDEFF; CDR3nt: TGCAGCGTTTGTCTCTTGGGGGGGGACGAGTTTTTT
abundance: many; d_gene: TRBD1; j_gene: TRBJ1-1; v_gene: TRBV12-5; CDR3aa: CASGLVTSGGETEAFF; CDR3nt: TGTGCTAGTGGTTTGGTGACCTCAGGGGGCGAAACTGAAGCTTTCTTT
abundance: -; d_gene: -; j_gene: TRBJ2-1; v_gene: TRBV2; CDR3aa: CASSSQGMSDNEQFF; CDR3nt: TGTGCCAGCAGTTCCCAGGGAATGAGTGACAATGAGCAGTTCTTC
abundance: many; d_gene: -; j_gene: TRBJ2-6; v_gene: TRBV28; CDR3aa: CASRRRDGPSGANVLTF; CDR3nt: TGTGCCAGCCGCCGCCGGGACGGACCCTCTGGGGCCAACGTCCTGACTTTC
abundance: many; d_gene: TRBD1; j_gene: TRBJ1-1; v_gene: TRBV12-3/TRBV12-4; CDR3aa: CASRRQGNTEAFF; CDR3nt: TGTGCCAGCAGAAGACAGGGCAACACTGAAGCTTTCTTT
abundance: once; d_gene: TRBD1; j_gene: TRBJ1-5; v_gene: TRBV19; CDR3aa: CASSNRDRGMWAQHF; CDR3nt: TGTGCCAGTAGTAACCGGGACAGGGGAATGTGGGCCCAGCATTTT
abundance: many; d_gene: TRBD1; j_gene: TRBJ1-5; v_gene: TRBV28; CDR3aa: CAAGQGGFQPQHF; CDR3nt: TGTGCCGCGGGACAGGGGGGCTTTCAGCCCCAGCATTTT
abundance: -; d_gene: -; j_gene: TRBJ1-5; v_gene: TRBV7-9; CDR3aa: CASSLQGSVEQPQHF; CDR3nt: TGTGCCAGCAGCCTACAGGGCTCGGTGGAGCAGCCCCAGCATTTT
abundance: -; d_gene: TRBD1; j_gene: TRBJ1-4; v_gene: TRBV19; CDR3aa: CASSKDRGRELFF; CDR3nt: TGTGCCAGTAGTAAAGACAGGGGACGAGAACTGTTTTTT
abundance: -; d_gene: -; j_gene: TRBJ2-6; v_gene: TRBV7-2; CDR3aa: CASSSYRVGANVLTF; CDR3nt: TGTGCCAGCAGCTCTTACAGGGTTGGGGCCAACGTCCTGACTTTC
abundance: few; d_gene: -; j_gene: TRBJ1-6; v_gene: TRBV12-3/TRBV12-4; CDR3aa: CASTGGLGNSPLHF; CDR3nt: TGTGCCAGCACCGGGGGGCTGGGTAATTCACCCCTCCACTTT